A selection of T cell receptor beta chains follows, all from one sample in a study of blood T cell repertoires in COVID-19. Some clones are missing from TCRdb's copy, which holds only in-frame ones; the method was immunoSEQ multiplex PCR. The sample consists of approximately 89,000 clones, over 80% of them appearing once. The specimen was peripheral blood. These receptor sequences come from a woman in her 70s with active or convalescent COVID-19. The CDR3 runs from the conserved cysteine through the conserved F or W. A D gene is named only where the DNA matches it firmly. Size values are once, few and many counts, or a class for expanded clones, and some rows have none.

d_gene	v_gene	abundance	j_gene	CDR3nt	CDR3aa
.	TRBV10-1	.	TRBJ2-5	TGCGCCAGCAGTGAGTCGGGGGGGCGTGAGACCCAGTACTTC	CASSESGGRETQYF
TRBD2	TRBV7-2	.	TRBJ2-1	TGTGCCAGCAGCTTAGCGCGCGGGGGGGCCCTCAATGAGCAGTTCTTC	CASSLARGGALNEQFF
.	TRBV11-2	.	TRBJ1-1	TGTGCCAGCAGTCCCGCCGTAGGGGTTACTGAAGCTTTCTTT	CASSPAVGVTEAFF
TRBD1	TRBV2	.	TRBJ2-1	TGTGCCAGCAGGGCCGCGGGTACAGGGGCTGGTTACAATGAGCAGTTCTTC	CASRAAGTGAGYNEQFF
.	TRBV7-9	.	TRBJ1-4	TGTGCCAGCAGCTCCCGGACTGGCCCTAATGAAAAACTGTTTTTT	CASSSRTGPNEKLFF
TRBD2	TRBV5-1	.	TRBJ2-5	TGCGCCAGCAGCTTTTTGGCGGGGGTCCAAGAGACCCAGTACTTC	CASSFLAGVQETQYF
.	TRBV21-1	.	TRBJ1-2	TGTGCCAGCAGCAAAGCAGATAGGGGGCACTATGGCTACACCTTC	CASSKADRGHYGYTF
.	TRBV15	.	TRBJ2-1	TGTGCCACCAGCAGGGAGATACAGGGCATTGAGCAGTTCTTC	CATSREIQGIEQFF
TRBD1	TRBV28	few	TRBJ1-5	TGTGCCAGCAGTTCCGCGGGACCGACAGGGGTTGACCAGCCCCAGCATTTT	CASSSAGPTGVDQPQHF
.	TRBV6-5	.	TRBJ2-7	TGTGCCAGCAGTCCGAGGACCTACGAGCAGTACTTC	CASSPRTYEQYF
.	TRBV28	.	TRBJ1-2	TGTGCCAGCAGTTTGACCCTAATTAGCTCATCCTATGGCTACACCTTC	CASSLTLISSSYGYTF
TRBD2	TRBV7-2	.	TRBJ2-5	TGTGCCAGCAGCTCGCGCGGGGGGGCCTACTCTCAGTACTTC	CASSSRGGAYSQYF
.	TRBV2	many	TRBJ1-2	TGTGCCAGCAGTTCTTCAGGGGAACGTGGCTACACCTTC	CASSSSGERGYTF
TRBD2	TRBV3-1/TRBV3-2	.	TRBJ2-7	TGTGCCAGCAGCCAAAGGGGTACTAGCGGGGGTACTGGCGAGCAGTACTTC	CASSQRGTSGGTGEQYF
.	TRBV14	.	TRBJ1-2	TGTGCCAGCAGCCCCGGACAGAACCTTTACGGCTACACCTTC	CASSPGQNLYGYTF
.	TRBV5-1	.	TRBJ1-1	TGCGCCAGCAGCTTCCTGGACATCACTGAAGCTTTCTTT	CASSFLDITEAFF
TRBD1	TRBV5-4	.	TRBJ1-1	TGTGCCAGCAGCTTGGGAAAAAGGACAGGTGCTGAAGCTTTCTTT	CASSLGKRTGAEAFF
.	TRBV18	.	TRBJ1-1	TGTGCCAGCTCACCAACGGGTGGGGGGGACACTGAAGCTTTCTTT	CASSPTGGGDTEAFF
.	TRBV5-5	.	TRBJ2-3	TGTGCCAGCAGATTCAGTCCAGGGTCTAGCACAGATACGCAGTATTTT	CASRFSPGSSTDTQYF
TRBD1	TRBV18	.	TRBJ1-2	TGTGCCAGCTCACCAGACCGACAGGGACTCTATGGCTACACCTTC	CASSPDRQGLYGYTF
.	TRBV29-1	.	TRBJ1-6	TGCAGCGTTGCTGAGGGAGTTGGCTCACCCCTCCACTTT	CSVAEGVGSPLHF
.	TRBV7-9	.	TRBJ2-7	TGTGCCAGCAGCGCCCGGGGAAGAGGCCACGAGCAGTACTTC	CASSARGRGHEQYF
TRBD1	TRBV2	.	TRBJ1-2	TGTGCCAGCAATCAACTGGGGACAGGGGGCCATGGCTACACCTTC	CASNQLGTGGHGYTF
TRBD1	TRBV5-5	.	TRBJ1-1	TGTGCCAGCAGCTTGGTTGGGACAGGTTACACTGAAGCTTTCTTT	CASSLVGTGYTEAFF
.	TRBV9	.	TRBJ2-2	TGTGCCAGCAGCGTAGTTCTCGGCGGGGAGCTGTTTTTT	CASSVVLGGELFF
.	TRBV9	.	TRBJ1-1	TGTGCCAGCAGCGTAGGGTCCTCGGGAATGAACACTGAAGCTTTCTTT	CASSVGSSGMNTEAFF
.	TRBV7-2	once	TRBJ1-1	TGTGCCAGCAGCCCCCAGGGGCTCGGGTCGAACACTGAAGCTTTCTTT	CASSPQGLGSNTEAFF
.	TRBV28	.	TRBJ1-1	TGTGCCAGCAGTGGGCAAGGTGGCACTGAAGCTTTCTTT	CASSGQGGTEAFF
TRBD2	TRBV7-8	.	TRBJ2-1	TGTGCCAGCAGCTTAGGGTCTGGGGCTAGCGGGGTTGACTATGAGCAGTTCTTC	CASSLGSGASGVDYEQFF
.	TRBV12-3/TRBV12-4	.	TRBJ1-2	TGTGCCAGTGCCCGGGAAATGGGATTTGGCTACACCTTC	CASAREMGFGYTF
.	TRBV29-1	.	TRBJ2-7	TGCAGCGTTGAAAATTCCGGGTACGAGCAGTACTTC	CSVENSGYEQYF
.	TRBV6-5	.	TRBJ1-1	TGTGCCAGCAGTTACAGGGGGATAAGGAACACTGAAGCTTTCTTT	CASSYRGIRNTEAFF
TRBD2	TRBV4-3	.	TRBJ2-3	TGCGCCAGCAGCCAAGGCACTAGCGGGGGACGAAGCACAGATACGCAGTATTTT	CASSQGTSGGRSTDTQYF
TRBD1	TRBV5-1	.	TRBJ1-1	TGCGCCAGCACCGACCCCCCGGGACAGGGGAACACTGAAGCTTTCTTT	CASTDPPGQGNTEAFF
.	TRBV7-9	.	TRBJ1-2	TGTGCCAGCAGCGCAGAGACAGATCTCTATGGCTACACCTTC	CASSAETDLYGYTF
.	TRBV21-1	.	TRBJ1-1	TGTGCCAGCAGCAAAGCTCCCCCCGTCTGGGCTCGGGGGGACACTGAAGCTTTCTTT	CASSKAPPVWARGDTEAFF
.	TRBV12-3/TRBV12-4	.	TRBJ1-2	TGTGCCAGCAGTTTATCAGGGTGGGGCTACACCTTC	CASSLSGWGYTF
.	TRBV18	.	TRBJ1-5	TGTGCCAGCTCACCCTCTGGCTTGGAGAAACCCCAGCATTTT	CASSPSGLEKPQHF
.	TRBV10-3	.	TRBJ2-1	TGTGCCATCAGTGAGCCCGGGCGAGGGAATGAGCAGTTCTTC	CAISEPGRGNEQFF
.	TRBV5-1	.	TRBJ1-3	TGCGCCAGCAGCTTGGATTCTTGGGCTCTCTCTGGAAACACCATATATTTT	CASSLDSWALSGNTIYF
.	TRBV6-6	.	TRBJ2-4	TGTGCCAGCAGTTATTATCGGGTGGGCATTCAGTACTTC	CASSYYRVGIQYF
TRBD1	TRBV6-2/TRBV6-3	few	TRBJ1-1	TGTGCCAGCAGTTACGAGACAGGGGGGAGGGCTTTCTTT	CASSYETGGRAFF
TRBD1	TRBV18	few	TRBJ2-2	TGTGCCAGCTCAGTGGGACAGCCGAACACCGGGGAGCTGTTTTTT	CASSVGQPNTGELFF
.	TRBV28	.	TRBJ2-1	TGTGCCATCCAGGAAGCGGGTTTAACCTACAATGAGCAGTTCTTC	CAIQEAGLTYNEQFF
TRBD2	TRBV5-1	.	TRBJ2-5	TGCGCCAGCAGCTTCGGTCTAGCGGGGGTGGAGACCCAGTACTTC	CASSFGLAGVETQYF
.	TRBV14	.	TRBJ1-4	TGTGCCAGCAGCCAAGTCGGCAGGGGTCGCAATGAAAAACTGTTTTTT	CASSQVGRGRNEKLFF
TRBD2	TRBV19	.	TRBJ2-1	TGTGCCAGTAGATTGCACTCAACTAGCGGGTATAACAATGAGCAGTTCTTC	CASRLHSTSGYNNEQFF
TRBD1	TRBV12-3/TRBV12-4	.	TRBJ1-5	TGTGCCAGCAGTCCCACAGGGGTTCAGCCCCAGCATTTT	CASSPTGVQPQHF
TRBD2	TRBV5-1	.	TRBJ2-7	TGCGCCAGCAGCTTGACTAGCGGGGGGCCCTCCTACGAGCAGTACTTC	CASSLTSGGPSYEQYF
.	TRBV27	.	TRBJ2-3	TGTGCCAGCAGGGTACGTCGACACACAGATACGCAGTATTTT	CASRVRRHTDTQYF
.	TRBV20-1	.	TRBJ2-7	TGCAGTGCTTGGCGGCCCTACGAGCAGTACTTC	CSAWRPYEQYF
TRBD2	TRBV4-1	.	TRBJ2-1	TGCGCCAGCAGCCTAATAGCGGGGATTAATGAGCAGTTCTTC	CASSLIAGINEQFF
TRBD1	TRBV2	.	TRBJ1-5	TGTGCCAGCGGTATGGGTTCAGGGGGCAGACAGCCCCAGCATTTT	CASGMGSGGRQPQHF
.	TRBV3-1/TRBV3-2	.	TRBJ1-2	TGTGCCAGCAGCCAAGCTGCGTGGGGGGTCGGAGCAAACTATGGCTACACCTTC	CASSQAAWGVGANYGYTF
.	TRBV28	.	TRBJ2-6	TGTGCCAGCAGTTTGTCGGGGACTGGGGCCAACGTCCTGACTTTC	CASSLSGTGANVLTF
TRBD1	TRBV28	.	TRBJ1-3	TGTGCCAGCAGTGGGGGACAGGGTCGAAACACCATATATTTT	CASSGGQGRNTIYF
TRBD1	TRBV14	few	TRBJ1-6	TGTGCCAGCAGCCAAGGACAGGGGGCTAATTCACCCCTCCACTTT	CASSQGQGANSPLHF
.	TRBV24-1	once	TRBJ1-5	TGTGCCACCAGTGAGAGCGCTAAGGGCAATCAGCCCCAGCATTTT	CATSESAKGNQPQHF